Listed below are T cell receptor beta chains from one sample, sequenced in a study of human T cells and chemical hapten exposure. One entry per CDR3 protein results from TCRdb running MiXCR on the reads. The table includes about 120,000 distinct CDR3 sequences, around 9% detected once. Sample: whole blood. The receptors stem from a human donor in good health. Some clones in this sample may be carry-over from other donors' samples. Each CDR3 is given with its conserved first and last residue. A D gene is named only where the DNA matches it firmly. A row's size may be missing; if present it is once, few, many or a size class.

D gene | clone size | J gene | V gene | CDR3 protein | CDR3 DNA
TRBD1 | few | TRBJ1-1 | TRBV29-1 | CSVGGQGDFPEAFF | TGCAGCGTGGGGGGACAGGGAGATTTCCCTGAAGCTTTCTTT
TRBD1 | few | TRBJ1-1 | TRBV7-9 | CASSPTGGREDTEAFF | TGTGCCAGCAGTCCAACAGGGGGAAGAGAGGACACTGAAGCTTTCTTT
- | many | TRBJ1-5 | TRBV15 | CATSRSGGSNQPQHF | TGTGCCACCAGCAGATCGGGCGGGAGCAATCAGCCCCAGCATTTT
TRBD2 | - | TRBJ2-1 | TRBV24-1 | CATSDPKGTSLNEQFF | TGTGCCACCAGTGACCCTAAAGGGACTAGCCTCAATGAGCAGTTCTTC
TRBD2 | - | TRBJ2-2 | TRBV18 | CASSQLAANTGELFF | TGTGCCAGCTCACAACTAGCGGCGAACACCGGGGAGCTGTTTTTT
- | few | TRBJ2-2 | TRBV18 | CASSPLEVGGGGTGELFF | TGTGCCAGCTCACCGCTCGAAGTCGGGGGCGGTGGTACCGGGGAGCTGTTTTTT
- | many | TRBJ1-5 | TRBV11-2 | CASSQGVRDQPQHF | TGTGCCAGCAGCCAAGGGGTCAGGGACCAGCCCCAGCATTTT
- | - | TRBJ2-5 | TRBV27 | CASSPRVRETQYF | TGTGCCAGCAGTCCCAGGGTTCGGGAGACCCAGTACTTC
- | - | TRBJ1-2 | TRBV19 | CASSIESGRENYGYTF | TGTGCCAGTAGTATTGAGTCCGGGAGGGAAAACTATGGCTACACCTTC
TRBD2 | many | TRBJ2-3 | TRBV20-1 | CSASVGLAGQGRDTQYF | TGCAGTGCTAGTGTGGGACTAGCGGGCCAAGGTAGGGATACGCAGTATTTT
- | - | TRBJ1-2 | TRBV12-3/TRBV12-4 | CASSLGSNYGYTF | TGTGCCAGCAGTTTGGGGAGTAACTATGGCTACACCTTC
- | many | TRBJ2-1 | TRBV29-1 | CSVGRDKYNEQFF | TGCAGCGTTGGGAGGGACAAGTACAATGAGCAGTTCTTC
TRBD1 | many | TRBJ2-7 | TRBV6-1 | CASSEADGTGDEQYF | TGTGCCAGCAGTGAAGCCGACGGGACAGGGGACGAGCAGTACTTC
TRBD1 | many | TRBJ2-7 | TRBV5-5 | CASSLIGQGADGEQYF | TGTGCCAGCAGCTTGATTGGACAGGGGGCCGATGGGGAGCAGTACTTC
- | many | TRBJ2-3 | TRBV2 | CASREGTDTQYF | TGTGCCAGCAGAGAAGGGACAGATACGCAGTATTTT
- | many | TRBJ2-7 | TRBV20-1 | CSARGQLSSYEQYF | TGCAGTGCCCGCGGACAGCTGAGCTCCTACGAGCAGTACTTC
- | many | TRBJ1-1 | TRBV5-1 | CASSWAMNTEAFF | TGCGCCAGCAGCTGGGCCATGAACACTGAAGCTTTCTTT
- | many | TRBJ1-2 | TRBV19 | CASSYSYGYTF | TGTGCCAGTAGCTATTCGTATGGCTACACCTTC
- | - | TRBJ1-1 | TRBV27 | CASSSGPGREAFF | TGTGCCAGCAGTTCCGGCCCTGGTCGAGAAGCTTTCTTT
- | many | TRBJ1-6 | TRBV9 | CASSVGAGDNSPLHF | TGTGCCAGCAGCGTAGGAGCAGGAGATAATTCACCCCTCCACTTT
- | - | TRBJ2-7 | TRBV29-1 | CSVDGTGEGVGYEQYF | TGCAGCGTTGATGGAACAGGGGAGGGTGTGGGCTACGAGCAGTACTTC
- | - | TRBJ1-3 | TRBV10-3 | CAISELGGPTSGNTIYF | TGTGCCATCAGTGAGCTGGGAGGGCCTACTTCTGGAAACACCATATATTTT
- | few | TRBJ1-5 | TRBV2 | CASRRGGQPQHF | TGTGCCAGCAGGAGGGGGGGTCAGCCCCAGCATTTT
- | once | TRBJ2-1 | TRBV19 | CASQTSVNEQFF | TGTGCCAGCCAGACTTCTGTCAATGAGCAGTTCTTC
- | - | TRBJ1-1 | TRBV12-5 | CASNYMNTEAFF | TGTGCTAGTAACTATATGAACACTGAAGCTTTCTTT
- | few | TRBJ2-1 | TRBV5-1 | CASSLEQFYNEQFF | TGCGCCAGCAGCTTGGAACAGTTCTACAATGAGCAGTTCTTC
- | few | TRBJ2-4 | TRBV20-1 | CSAKRFAKNIQYF | TGCAGTGCTAAACGCTTTGCTAAAAACATTCAGTACTTC
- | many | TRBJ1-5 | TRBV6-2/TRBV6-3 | CASLESLGGNQPQHF | TGTGCCAGCCTGGAAAGTCTTGGGGGCAATCAGCCCCAGCATTTT
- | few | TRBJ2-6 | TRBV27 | CASSDHMTGANVLTF | TGTGCCAGCAGTGATCATATGACTGGGGCCAACGTCCTGACTTTC
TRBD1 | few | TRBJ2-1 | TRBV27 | CASSPRDRAWGNEQFF | TGTGCCAGCAGTCCCCGGGACAGGGCGTGGGGGAATGAGCAGTTCTTC
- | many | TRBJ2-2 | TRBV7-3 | CASSLNPGMTGELFF | TGTGCCAGCAGCTTAAACCCGGGTATGACCGGGGAGCTGTTTTTT
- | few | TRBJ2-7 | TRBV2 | CASSEPGNEQYF | TGTGCCAGCAGTGAGCCCGGGAACGAGCAGTACTTC
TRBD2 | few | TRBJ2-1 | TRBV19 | CASSASGGANEQFF | TGTGCCAGTAGTGCTAGCGGGGGGGCCAATGAGCAGTTCTTC
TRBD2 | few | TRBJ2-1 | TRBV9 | CASSVGASGGPGSYNEQFF | TGTGCCAGCAGCGTAGGAGCTAGCGGGGGACCTGGCTCCTACAATGAGCAGTTCTTC
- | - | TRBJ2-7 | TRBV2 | CASGRTVSYEQYF | TGTGCCAGCGGTAGGACAGTCTCCTACGAGCAGTACTTC